This T cell receptor (beta chain) was documented in a study of blood T cell repertoires in COVID-19. The overall study: Sites in the United States, Italy and Spain provided acute and convalescent COVID-19 samples. Sources were T cells, B-cell-depleted T cells, or PBMCs; the material itself was cDNA or gDNA.

Per the original methods: Counts of nucleated cells, estimated from reference gene primer amplification, were obtained. Measured with immunoSEQ multiplex PCR; TCRdb has only the in-frame clones, and not every one. The DNA was the basis for D and trimming; V, J and clone size are from that table. Here the sample spans tens of thousands of clones, about 80% being singletons. The sample comprised peripheral blood. The TCR originated in a woman aged 70-85 years with acute or convalescent COVID-19.

The CDR3 reads CSASQQGGNTIYF. CDR3 bases: TGCAGTGCTAGTCAGCAGGGAGGAAACACCATATATTTT. This sequence joins TRBV20-1 and TRBJ1-3, with a possible D match to TRBD1 (5 bases). V was cut by 3 bases and J by 4 bases, with 10 bases left in between. The CDR3 has 13 amino acids. The germline gives CDR1 DFQATT, CDR2 SNEGSKA (reference sequence).